This is a list of T cell receptor beta chains from one sample in a study of early T cells in non-severe SARS-CoV-2 infection. TCRdb redid the calling of the 5' RACE reads with MiXCR, one entry per CDR3 protein. The sample consists of 25,000 to 35,000 distinct CDR3 sequences, around 5.1% of them appearing once. The specimen sequenced was whole blood. The origin of the receptors is an adult who was a healthcare worker with PCR-confirmed SARS-CoV-2 infection or an uninfected control (not recorded which). The CDR3 runs from the conserved cysteine through the conserved F or W. The order of the fields is V gene, clone size, J gene, D gene, CDR3 DNA, CDR3 protein. The D gene is left open where the match is weak. For some rows the clone size is stated as once, few or many, or as a class when expanded; others skip it.

v_call: TRBV27; clone_size: many; j_call: TRBJ1-1; d_call: .; cdr3_nt: TGTGCCAGCAGACGCGAAGGGGGGAGCGGTGAAGCCTTCTTT; cdr3_aa: CASRREGGSGEAFF
v_call: TRBV4-2; clone_size: .; j_call: TRBJ2-3; d_call: .; cdr3_nt: TGTGCCAGCAGCCAAGGGGGGCCAGATACGCAGTATTTT; cdr3_aa: CASSQGGPDTQYF
v_call: TRBV11-2; clone_size: many; j_call: TRBJ2-1; d_call: TRBD1; cdr3_nt: TGTGCCAGCAGCCCTCAGGGGGCCAGGGGCTCCTACAATGAGCAGTTCTTC; cdr3_aa: CASSPQGARGSYNEQFF
v_call: TRBV3-1; clone_size: few; j_call: TRBJ2-1; d_call: .; cdr3_nt: TGTGCCAGCAGCCAAGACCCCTTCCGGTCACAGTTCTTC; cdr3_aa: CASSQDPFRSQFF
v_call: TRBV2; clone_size: few; j_call: TRBJ2-4; d_call: .; cdr3_nt: TGTGCCAGCAGTGAACACGGAGCCAAAAACATTCAGTACTTC; cdr3_aa: CASSEHGAKNIQYF
v_call: TRBV5-5; clone_size: many; j_call: TRBJ2-3; d_call: .; cdr3_nt: TGTGCCAGCAGCTTTGAGGGGGTGTCTGATACGCAGTATTTT; cdr3_aa: CASSFEGVSDTQYF
v_call: TRBV14; clone_size: few; j_call: TRBJ2-6; d_call: .; cdr3_nt: TGTGCCAGCAGCCAAGCCGGGGCCAACGTCCTGACTTTC; cdr3_aa: CASSQAGANVLTF
v_call: TRBV18; clone_size: .; j_call: TRBJ2-7; d_call: TRBD1; cdr3_nt: TGTGCCAGCTCACCACGGACAGGGGGTTTGTACGAGCAGTACTTC; cdr3_aa: CASSPRTGGLYEQYF
v_call: TRBV6-6; clone_size: few; j_call: TRBJ1-1; d_call: .; cdr3_nt: TGTGCCAGCAGTTACGGGGGAGGGGACACTGAAGCTTTCTTT; cdr3_aa: CASSYGGGDTEAFF
v_call: TRBV7-2; clone_size: few; j_call: TRBJ2-7; d_call: .; cdr3_nt: TGTGCCAGCAGCCCTGAAGACAGACCCAGGGCCGCCTACGAGCAGTACTTC; cdr3_aa: CASSPEDRPRAAYEQYF
v_call: TRBV7-2; clone_size: many; j_call: TRBJ2-2; d_call: TRBD1; cdr3_nt: TGTGCCAGCAGCTTCAGACAGGGTCACGCCGGGGAGCTGTTTTTT; cdr3_aa: CASSFRQGHAGELFF
v_call: TRBV7-9; clone_size: many; j_call: TRBJ2-2; d_call: .; cdr3_nt: TGTGCCAGCAGCTTATTAAGAAACACCGGGGAGCTGTTTTTT; cdr3_aa: CASSLLRNTGELFF
v_call: TRBV7-9; clone_size: few; j_call: TRBJ2-3; d_call: .; cdr3_nt: TGTGCCAGCAGCGCCTTACTGGATACGCAGTATTTT; cdr3_aa: CASSALLDTQYF
v_call: TRBV3-1; clone_size: many; j_call: TRBJ2-7; d_call: .; cdr3_nt: TGTGCCAGCAGCCAACTTCTCGGAGTATCAAGGGCCGAGCAGTACTTC; cdr3_aa: CASSQLLGVSRAEQYF
v_call: TRBV7-2; clone_size: many; j_call: TRBJ2-4; d_call: .; cdr3_nt: TGTGCCAGCAGCTTAGATGAGGGGGGACTAGCCAAAAACATTCAGTACTTC; cdr3_aa: CASSLDEGGLAKNIQYF
v_call: TRBV7-2; clone_size: few; j_call: TRBJ2-5; d_call: .; cdr3_nt: TGTGCCAGCAGCTTTACCAAGACTGGTAAAGAGACCCAGTACTTC; cdr3_aa: CASSFTKTGKETQYF
v_call: TRBV2; clone_size: .; j_call: TRBJ2-6; d_call: .; cdr3_nt: TGTGCCAGCAGTGTTCACCCCTCTGGGGCCAACGTCCTGACTTTC; cdr3_aa: CASSVHPSGANVLTF
v_call: TRBV29-1; clone_size: many; j_call: TRBJ1-2; d_call: .; cdr3_nt: TGCAGCGTTGAGTCGGGGGACTCCGATGGCTACACCTTC; cdr3_aa: CSVESGDSDGYTF
v_call: TRBV7-6; clone_size: many; j_call: TRBJ2-1; d_call: TRBD2; cdr3_nt: TGTGCCAGCAGCCCCCTAGCGGGGAACAAGTACAATGAGCAGTTCTTC; cdr3_aa: CASSPLAGNKYNEQFF
v_call: TRBV24-1; clone_size: many; j_call: TRBJ2-1; d_call: .; cdr3_nt: TGTGCCACCAGTGACGTACGGGTCTCCTACAATGAGCAGTTCTTC; cdr3_aa: CATSDVRVSYNEQFF
v_call: TRBV30; clone_size: few; j_call: TRBJ2-7; d_call: .; cdr3_nt: TGTGCCTGGAGTGTTAGGGGATGGGGATCCGAGCAGTACTTC; cdr3_aa: CAWSVRGWGSEQYF
v_call: TRBV5-4; clone_size: .; j_call: TRBJ2-7; d_call: .; cdr3_nt: TGTGCCAGCAGCAACCGAAAAGCAGGGGACGAGCAGTACTTC; cdr3_aa: CASSNRKAGDEQYF
v_call: TRBV5-1; clone_size: many; j_call: TRBJ2-5; d_call: TRBD2; cdr3_nt: TGCGCCAGCAGCTTGGGGGCTAGCGGGGGCCGGGAGACCCAGTACTTC; cdr3_aa: CASSLGASGGRETQYF
v_call: TRBV5-5; clone_size: .; j_call: TRBJ2-6; d_call: .; cdr3_nt: TGTGCCAGCAGCTTTATCGGGGGCCGCTCTGGGGCCAACGTCCTGACTTTC; cdr3_aa: CASSFIGGRSGANVLTF
v_call: TRBV5-1; clone_size: many; j_call: TRBJ2-7; d_call: .; cdr3_nt: TGCGCCAGCAGCCCATCAGCGTCCTACGAGCAGTACTTC; cdr3_aa: CASSPSASYEQYF
v_call: TRBV20-1; clone_size: many; j_call: TRBJ2-1; d_call: .; cdr3_nt: TGCAGTGCCGCCGGGGGAACCTCCTACAATGAGCAGTTCTTC; cdr3_aa: CSAAGGTSYNEQFF
v_call: TRBV11-1; clone_size: few; j_call: TRBJ2-1; d_call: .; cdr3_nt: TGTGCCAGCAGCTCCCACAGCTTCTCCTACAATGAGCAGTTCTTC; cdr3_aa: CASSSHSFSYNEQFF
v_call: TRBV15; clone_size: many; j_call: TRBJ2-1; d_call: .; cdr3_nt: TGTGCCACCAGCAGTACCGGGACAACCAACAATGAGCAGTTCTTC; cdr3_aa: CATSSTGTTNNEQFF
v_call: TRBV29-1; clone_size: few; j_call: TRBJ1-1; d_call: .; cdr3_nt: TGCAGCGTTTTGGACACTGAAGCTTTCTTT; cdr3_aa: CSVLDTEAFF
v_call: TRBV15; clone_size: many; j_call: TRBJ1-3; d_call: .; cdr3_nt: TGTGCCACCAGCAGACATCGCGCGGGGACTGGAAACACCATATATTTT; cdr3_aa: CATSRHRAGTGNTIYF
v_call: TRBV5-6; clone_size: many; j_call: TRBJ2-7; d_call: .; cdr3_nt: TGTGCCAGCAGCCAGGGGAATGGAGTGCTCGAGCAGTACTTC; cdr3_aa: CASSQGNGVLEQYF
v_call: TRBV20-1; clone_size: few; j_call: TRBJ2-2; d_call: .; cdr3_nt: TGCAGTGCTAGATCAACCACCGGGGAGCTGTTTTTT; cdr3_aa: CSARSTTGELFF
v_call: TRBV18; clone_size: many; j_call: TRBJ1-6; d_call: .; cdr3_nt: TGTGCCAGCTCACCAACGGATTCACCCCTCCACTTT; cdr3_aa: CASSPTDSPLHF
v_call: TRBV30; clone_size: .; j_call: TRBJ1-1; d_call: .; cdr3_nt: TGTGCCTGGAGTGTGAAACTCGGCACCTTGAACACTGAAGCTTTCTTT; cdr3_aa: CAWSVKLGTLNTEAFF
v_call: TRBV28; clone_size: medium-sized; j_call: TRBJ2-1; d_call: TRBD1; cdr3_nt: TGTGCCAGCAGGGAAGGGACAGCCAGGGATGAGCAGTTCTTC; cdr3_aa: CASREGTARDEQFF
v_call: TRBV28; clone_size: many; j_call: TRBJ1-2; d_call: TRBD1; cdr3_nt: TGTGCCAGCAGTGTCGGGACAGGGAGGAATGGCTACACCTTC; cdr3_aa: CASSVGTGRNGYTF
v_call: TRBV28; clone_size: many; j_call: TRBJ1-1; d_call: .; cdr3_nt: TGTGCCAGCAGTTTACTGGGGTACACTGAAGCTTTCTTT; cdr3_aa: CASSLLGYTEAFF
v_call: TRBV5-1; clone_size: .; j_call: TRBJ1-1; d_call: .; cdr3_nt: TGCGCCAGCAGTTCCCCGGGACTGAACACTGAAGCTTTCTTT; cdr3_aa: CASSSPGLNTEAFF
v_call: TRBV7-9; clone_size: few; j_call: TRBJ2-2; d_call: TRBD2; cdr3_nt: TGTGCCAGCAGCTTAGAGAGACTAGCGGGGAACACCGGGGAGCTGTTTTTT; cdr3_aa: CASSLERLAGNTGELFF
v_call: TRBV6-5; clone_size: .; j_call: TRBJ1-6; d_call: TRBD1; cdr3_nt: TGTGCCAGCACCACGGACAGGGTAAATTCACCCCTCCACTTT; cdr3_aa: CASTTDRVNSPLHF
v_call: TRBV20-1; clone_size: many; j_call: TRBJ1-1; d_call: .; cdr3_nt: TGCAGTGCTAGAGAGGGCGGATGGAACACTGAAGCTTTCTTT; cdr3_aa: CSAREGGWNTEAFF
v_call: TRBV10-3; clone_size: few; j_call: TRBJ1-5; d_call: TRBD1; cdr3_nt: TGTGCCATCAGTGACCAGGACAGGGGGCTCAATCAGCCCCAGCATTTT; cdr3_aa: CAISDQDRGLNQPQHF
v_call: TRBV20-1; clone_size: many; j_call: TRBJ2-1; d_call: TRBD1; cdr3_nt: TGCAGTGCTATGGCCCTGGACAGGACTTCTGGGAATGAGCAGTTCTTC; cdr3_aa: CSAMALDRTSGNEQFF
v_call: TRBV4-2; clone_size: many; j_call: TRBJ1-2; d_call: .; cdr3_nt: TGTGCCAGCAGCCTCGGACAGAGGTATGGCTACACCTTC; cdr3_aa: CASSLGQRYGYTF
v_call: TRBV6-5; clone_size: many; j_call: TRBJ1-3; d_call: TRBD1; cdr3_nt: TGTGCCAGCAGCACCCCAGGGGGCGCGAATAGAAACACCATATATTTT; cdr3_aa: CASSTPGGANRNTIYF
v_call: TRBV20-1; clone_size: few; j_call: TRBJ2-1; d_call: TRBD2; cdr3_nt: TGCAGTGCTTCCCCTCTGTCGGGAGGGCCTGGTGAGCAGTTCTTC; cdr3_aa: CSASPLSGGPGEQFF
v_call: TRBV4-2; clone_size: few; j_call: TRBJ1-1; d_call: TRBD1; cdr3_nt: TGTGCCAGCAGCCCATCAAAACAGGGGGCTGGGACTGAAGCTTTCTTT; cdr3_aa: CASSPSKQGAGTEAFF
v_call: TRBV29-1; clone_size: .; j_call: TRBJ1-2; d_call: .; cdr3_nt: TGCAGCGTTCCCCTACTCCATGGCTACACCTTC; cdr3_aa: CSVPLLHGYTF
v_call: TRBV30; clone_size: .; j_call: TRBJ2-7; d_call: TRBD2; cdr3_nt: TGTGCCTGGAGTGTACGGTGGGGACCCGGGACTAGTATCATCTACGAGCAGTACTTC; cdr3_aa: CAWSVRWGPGTSIIYEQYF
v_call: TRBV6-4; clone_size: many; j_call: TRBJ2-2; d_call: TRBD1; cdr3_nt: TGTGCCAGCAGTGACACCGACAGGGACACCGGGGAGCTGTTTTTT; cdr3_aa: CASSDTDRDTGELFF
v_call: TRBV20-1; clone_size: .; j_call: TRBJ2-2; d_call: TRBD1; cdr3_nt: TGCAGTGCACTGGGACAGAGAAACACCGGGGAGCTGTTTTTT; cdr3_aa: CSALGQRNTGELFF
v_call: TRBV20-1; clone_size: many; j_call: TRBJ2-5; d_call: TRBD2; cdr3_nt: TGCAGTGCTAGAGTCGCTAGCGGTCAAGAGACCCAGTACTTC; cdr3_aa: CSARVASGQETQYF
v_call: TRBV12-3/TRBV12-4; clone_size: many; j_call: TRBJ2-1; d_call: TRBD2; cdr3_nt: TGTGCCAGCAGTCCCCGGTGGGGAGGGAGTTTTATCAATGAGCAGTTCTTC; cdr3_aa: CASSPRWGGSFINEQFF
v_call: TRBV12-3/TRBV12-4; clone_size: many; j_call: TRBJ2-3; d_call: .; cdr3_nt: TGTGCCAGCAGTCCAAATTTTAGCACAGATACGCAGTATTTT; cdr3_aa: CASSPNFSTDTQYF
v_call: TRBV7-9; clone_size: many; j_call: TRBJ2-5; d_call: .; cdr3_nt: TGTGCCAGCAGCTCAGGACAAGCCATACAAGAGACCCAGTACTTC; cdr3_aa: CASSSGQAIQETQYF
v_call: TRBV20-1; clone_size: many; j_call: TRBJ1-2; d_call: TRBD1; cdr3_nt: TGCAGGGCACAGGGGAGCGTCCGTGGCTACACCTTC; cdr3_aa: CRAQGSVRGYTF
v_call: TRBV12-5; clone_size: few; j_call: TRBJ2-1; d_call: TRBD2; cdr3_nt: TGTGCTAGTGGTTACACTAGCGGGAAGAACTCCTACAATGAGCAGTTCTTC; cdr3_aa: CASGYTSGKNSYNEQFF
v_call: TRBV7-6; clone_size: many; j_call: TRBJ2-5; d_call: .; cdr3_nt: TGTGTCAGCAGCTTAAGTGGGGTACACGAGACCCAGTACTTC; cdr3_aa: CVSSLSGVHETQYF
v_call: TRBV4-3; clone_size: many; j_call: TRBJ2-1; d_call: TRBD2; cdr3_nt: TGCGCCAGCAGCCCTGGGACTAGCGGGAGAGTCAATGAGCAGTTCTTC; cdr3_aa: CASSPGTSGRVNEQFF